A selection of T cell receptor beta chains follows, all from one sample in a study of T cell responses to AZD1222 COVID-19 vaccine. Clones were read by immunoSEQ multiplex PCR, and TCRdb kept only the in-frame ones, dropping some. Counted here are about 94,000 clones, more than 70% occurring once; the ten biggest clones make up roughly 13%. The input for sequencing was peripheral blood, taken on day 0 of AZD1222 vaccination. The receptors derive from an adult in good health. CDR3s include the opening cysteine and the closing phenylalanine or tryptophan. Each record gives: clone size, J gene, D gene, V gene, CDR3 protein, CDR3 DNA. A D gene is named only where the DNA matches it firmly. Clone size is shown for a subset of rows, as once, few, many or a class of expanded clone.

.	TRBJ2-3	TRBD2	TRBV27	CASNLAGAPPTDTQYF	TGTGCCAGCAACCTAGCGGGGGCCCCTCCCACAGATACGCAGTATTTT
.	TRBJ2-7	TRBD1	TRBV27	CASSPLRQGRDEQYF	TGTGCCAGCAGTCCTCTACGACAGGGGAGAGACGAGCAGTACTTC
.	TRBJ1-4	.	TRBV4-1	CASSQEIRDNEKLFF	TGCGCCAGCAGCCAAGAAATAAGAGATAATGAAAAACTGTTTTTT
.	TRBJ2-6	.	TRBV6-5	CASKSSGANVLTF	TGTGCCAGCAAGAGCTCTGGGGCCAACGTCCTGACTTTC
.	TRBJ1-1	.	TRBV18	CASSPLSGSLMNTEAFF	TGTGCCAGCTCACCTTTAAGCGGGTCTCTTATGAACACTGAAGCTTTCTTT
.	TRBJ1-2	.	TRBV7-9	CASSLEREWNGYTF	TGTGCCAGCAGCTTAGAGCGGGAGTGGAATGGCTACACCTTC
.	TRBJ1-2	.	TRBV4-1	CASSLGSAGNYGYTF	TGCGCCAGCAGCTTGGGCAGCGCAGGGAACTATGGCTACACCTTC
.	TRBJ2-7	.	TRBV5-4	CASRRTGSYEQYF	TGTGCCAGCAGGAGAACAGGCTCCTACGAGCAGTACTTC
.	TRBJ1-5	.	TRBV18	CASSPNTGYQPQHF	TGTGCCAGCTCACCTAACACAGGGTATCAGCCCCAGCATTTT
.	TRBJ2-5	TRBD2	TRBV4-1	CASSLGTSLGTQYF	TGCGCCAGCAGCCTCGGGACTAGCCTGGGGACCCAGTACTTC
.	TRBJ1-2	.	TRBV2	CASSDGRRYGYTF	TGTGCCAGCAGTGATGGCCGCCGCTATGGCTACACCTTC
once	TRBJ2-1	TRBD1	TRBV5-1	CASSLDGDRSNEQFF	TGCGCCAGCAGCTTGGACGGGGACAGAAGTAATGAGCAGTTCTTC
few	TRBJ1-2	.	TRBV19	CASSSEGSANYGYTF	TGTGCCAGTAGTAGTGAGGGGTCAGCTAACTATGGCTACACCTTC
.	TRBJ1-5	TRBD1	TRBV23-1	CASSQGQGGGSNQPQHF	TGCGCCAGCAGTCAAGGACAGGGCGGAGGAAGCAATCAGCCCCAGCATTTT
.	TRBJ1-1	.	TRBV5-1	CASSFRGLTEAFF	TGCGCCAGCAGCTTTCGGGGGCTCACTGAAGCTTTCTTT
.	TRBJ1-5	.	TRBV9	CASSVSSGSNQPQHF	TGTGCCAGCAGCGTATCGTCGGGGAGCAATCAGCCCCAGCATTTT
few	TRBJ2-1	.	TRBV5-6	CASSVSSYEQFF	TGTGCCAGCAGCGTATCCTCCTATGAGCAGTTCTTC
.	TRBJ2-1	TRBD2	TRBV19	CASSTGLAGGLNEQFF	TGTGCCAGTAGTACCGGACTAGCGGGGGGTCTCAATGAGCAGTTCTTC
.	TRBJ1-5	.	TRBV3-1/TRBV3-2	CASSQDNSRGNQPQHF	TGTGCCAGCAGCCAAGATAATAGCCGGGGCAATCAGCCCCAGCATTTT
.	TRBJ1-2	TRBD1	TRBV5-4	CASSGRDSDVYGYTF	TGTGCCAGCAGCGGTCGGGACAGCGATGTCTATGGCTACACCTTC
.	TRBJ2-7	.	TRBV19	CASSIQDWSYEQYF	TGTGCCAGTAGTATACAAGACTGGTCCTACGAGCAGTACTTC